This paragraph covers one T cell receptor (beta chain) sequence. Execution of the assay was at deep level. DNA at around 200 ng, 25,000 to 35,000 T cell genomes, went into sorted-subset replicate PCRs. Produced via immunoSEQ multiplex PCR; TCRdb's table is partial and in-frame only. This table has more than 150,000 clones, about 93% appearing once. The data were taken from a study of shared clonotypes between healthy human individuals. The wider study: Per-donor plates numbered three CD4 naive, three CD4 memory, two CD8 naive and one CD8 memory.

The study separated CD4+ cells into CD45RA+ naive and CD45RA-negative memory subsets. This CDR3 region has 15 residues. Germline V CDR1 and CDR2: SGHRS, YFSETQ. Between the trimmed V and J ends, which lost 0 bases and 4 bases, there was a span of 13 bases. The V and J genes are TRBV5-1 and TRBJ1-1; weak D call: TRBD1 (6 bases). This TCR came from a woman in her 30s in good health. The sequenced material came from naive CD4+ T cells sorted from blood. The subset is: CD45RA+ positively selected. In nucleotides, the CDR3 is TGCGCCAGCAGCTTGGCAGGGGCGGGGATCACTGAAGCTTTCTTT. This translates into CASSLAGAGITEAFF.